This T cell receptor (beta chain) was recovered during a study of T cells in Graves' hyperthyroidism and ophthalmopathy. Germline values: CDR1 SNHLY, CDR2 FYNNEI. The CDR3 extends over 14 amino acids. Between the trimmed V and J ends, which lost 3 bases and 7 bases, there was a span of 15 bases. Patients were excluded because of uncontrolled infection, other autoimmune disease, pregnancy or lactation. Amplification of TCR beta CDR3 regions used RNA as the template. Initially, a first-round RT-PCR of the TCR CDR3 employed the HTBI primer set. Each CDR3 protein is one row after TCRdb ran MiXCR on the multiplex PCR reads. The data show fewer than 350,000 distinct CDR3 sequences, 13% seen once.

The receptor's source is a young woman with Graves' hyperthyroidism that later progressed to Graves' ophthalmopathy. Material: blood. The genes are TRBV2 and TRBJ1-2, with TRBD1 as a possible D gene (6 bases). Here the CDR3 reads CASSEFEGVLGYTF. The DNA of the CDR3 is TGTGCCAGCAGTGAGTTCGAGGGGGTGCTTGGCTACACCTTC.